This TCR beta chain stems from a study of response to subunit inactivated influenza vaccine. The V end was cut by 3 bases, the J end by 4 bases, with 13 bases between. The CDR3 extends over 15 amino acids. Findings and limits, study-wide: The study's authors posited that every seasonal influenza vaccination enlists few new T cells.

In the case of this clonotype: Antigen specificity is unknown.

Each CDR3 protein gets one entry after TCRdb re-called the RT-PCR reads with MiXCR. The data contain 530,000 or so distinct CDR3 sequences, about 10% of them singletons. The source of this sequence is a man aged 45 to 65 who received an inactivated influenza vaccine. V and J are TRBV12-3 or TRBV12-4 and TRBJ1-5; D may be TRBD1 (5 bases). The specimen comprised PBMCs from blood, sampled on the day of vaccination. The DNA for the CDR3 is TGTGCCAGCAGTTTTTTCAGACAGTCGAATCAGCCCCAGCATTTT. It is translated as CASSFFRQSNQPQHF.